What follows describes a single T cell receptor (beta chain). Trimming left V 2 bases short and J 5 bases short, with 7 bases between. Germline CDR1 is SGHDT and CDR2 is YYEEEE. CDR3 length: 13 residues. Primers included in the PCR were 60 Vbeta and 13 Jbeta primers. The table came from immunoSEQ multiplex PCR; TCRdb's copy has only in-frame clones and leaves some out. The table lists fewer than 150,000 clones, approximately 74% of them singletons. This sample stems from a study of cytomegalovirus exposure and HLA in healthy donors. The clonotype originates from a middle-aged woman in good health and CMV-seropositive. The chain has TRBV5-6 and TRBJ2-2; no reliable D call. The sequenced sample consisted of PBMCs. The CDR3 is CASSFAGTGELFF. DNA of the CDR3: TGTGCCAGCAGCTTCGCCGGGACCGGGGAGCTGTTTTTT.